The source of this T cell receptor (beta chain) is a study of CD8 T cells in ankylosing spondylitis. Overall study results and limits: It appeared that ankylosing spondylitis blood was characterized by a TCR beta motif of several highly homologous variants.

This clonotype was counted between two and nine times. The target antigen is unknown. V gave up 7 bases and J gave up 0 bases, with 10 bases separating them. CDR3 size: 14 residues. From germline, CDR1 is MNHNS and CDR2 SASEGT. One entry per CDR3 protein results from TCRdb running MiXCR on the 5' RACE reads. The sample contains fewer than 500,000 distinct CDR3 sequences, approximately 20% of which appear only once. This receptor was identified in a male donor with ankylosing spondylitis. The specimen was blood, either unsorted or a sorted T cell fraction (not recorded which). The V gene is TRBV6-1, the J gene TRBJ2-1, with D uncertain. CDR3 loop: CASNGDGSYNEQFF. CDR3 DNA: TGTGCCAGCAACGGAGACGGCTCCTACAATGAGCAGTTCTTC.